Detailed here is one TCR beta chain. The antigen it binds to is not known. No much larger clone is present one base from it, and per-base qualities are unavailable. This specimen belongs to a study of blood T cell repertoires in COVID-19 (dated by TCRdb to between 2020 and 2021). Concerning the study at large: Samples from collaborators originated in the United States, Italy and Spain and spanned both the acute and convalescent phases of COVID-19. The prospective study material was composed of cDNA or gDNA derived from T cells, B-cell-depleted T cells, or PBMCs. Deeply sampled blood TCRbeta repertoires from subjects exposed to, actively infected with, or recovered from COVID-19 were included in the dataset. The repertoires were released in a freely available public database intended as a resource for research on the immune response to SARS-CoV-2. Samples came from the ongoing ImmuneRACE study (first 160 participants) plus 1,254 subjects from 6 global collaborators. A de-identified subject ID, COVID-19 status, age in years and sex were almost always included in the sample metadata. Where HLA class I and class II types were available, the types were taken from metadata supplied by the sample provider, not from assay-based typing. The research as a whole found: The amount of clinical and demographic metadata varied by source and participant and was provided uncurated.

CDR1 and CDR2, per the germline V gene, are SGHRS and YFSETQ. At the junction V is shortened by 2 bases and J by 2 bases, with 7 bases in between. Reading from cysteine to phenylalanine, the CDR3 counts 13 amino acids. The kept DNA is CDR3 alone, 39 bases in frame from the first base. In the prospective study, participants were about 18 to 95 years old, resided in about 25 geographic areas of the United States, and were enrolled through a virtual design. To assign participants to cohorts, the prospective study relied on clinical history that participants themselves reported in a screening survey and a study questionnaire. Exposed participants were defined as having been in contact with someone with a PCR-confirmed or clinician-diagnosed COVID-19 case within 2 weeks of study entry. In the prospective study, mobile phlebotomists collected whole blood, serum and a nasopharyngeal or oropharyngeal swab from each participant. Prospective study participants could optionally give additional blood draws and questionnaires over an approximately two-month period. Before DNA extraction, prospective study blood samples were shipped either frozen or at room temperature.

TCRbeta CDR3 regions were amplified from genomic DNA using the immunoSEQ Assay, a bias-controlled multiplex PCR. The authors' pipeline ran thus. The number of nucleated cells in each sample was estimated from the amplification of reference gene primers within the assay. To quantify the absolute abundance of each unique TCRbeta CDR3 rearrangement, sequence reads were collapsed and filtered. For each sample, productive Simpson clonality was calculated as the square root of Simpson's diversity index across productive rearrangements. Not all clones reach the TCRdb copy of this immuneACCESS table, which keeps in-frame sequences only. Checked studies attribute under half of the gap to unresolved V genes and leave the rest unexplained. Clonal size and the V and J genes are those of that table, whereas D and trimming came from the DNA. The sample yields 60,000 to 75,000 clones; under 80% were counted once. About half of the sample rests with the top ten.

Material: PBMCs or T cells enriched from blood (not recorded which). The chain uses TRBV5-1 and TRBJ2-5, and perhaps TRBD1 as D gene, on 6 matching bases. The receptor was isolated from an older woman who had been exposed to COVID-19. The sequenced DNA: TGCGCCAGCAGCTTACAGGGACAAGAGACCCAGTACTTC. Protein translation: CASSLQGQETQYF.